The present T cell receptor beta chain was sequenced within a study of blood T cell repertoires in COVID-19. For the study at large: In each case, the material was cDNA or gDNA derived from T cells, B-cell-depleted T cells, or PBMCs.

CDR3 length: 14 residues. CDR1 is SGHTA, CDR2 FQGTGA, per germline. V shed 4 bases and J 6 bases; nucleotides not matched to a gene: 7. Sequencing used immunoSEQ multiplex PCR; TCRdb keeps in-frame clones, though not all of them. The profile shows about 31,000 clones, more than 85% of them singletons. This sequence originates from a man aged 60 to 69 with acute or convalescent COVID-19. Sequencing input: peripheral blood. The gene calls are TRBV7-3 and TRBJ2-7; TRBD1 matches at 9 bases. CDR3 loop: CASSSYGTGSEQYF. The CDR3 DNA follows: TGTGCCAGCAGCTCCTACGGGACAGGGAGCGAGCAGTACTTC.